A selection of T cell receptor beta chains follows, all from one sample in a study of metastatic and nonmetastatic thyroid tumors. TCRdb recomputed clones from the PCR reads via MiXCR. Of roughly 81,000 clones in the sample, roughly 8.6% were seen once. The sequenced sample was blood. The source of these receptors is a female donor with papillary thyroid cancer or a benign thyroid nodule (not recorded which). Some clones in this sample may be carry-over from other donors' samples. Each CDR3 is given with its conserved first and last residue. A D gene is named only where the DNA matches it firmly. Size tells how often a clone was seen (once, few, many) or the class of an expanded clone, and some rows leave it out.

v_gene: TRBV5-1
d_gene: -
j_gene: TRBJ1-1
abundance: many
CDR3aa: CASSLRGEVNTEAFF
CDR3nt: TGCGCCAGCAGCCTCCGAGGGGAGGTGAACACTGAAGCTTTCTTT

v_gene: TRBV11-1
d_gene: TRBD1
j_gene: TRBJ1-2
abundance: few
CDR3aa: CASSSQPGQGAGGYTF
CDR3nt: TGTGCCAGCAGCTCTCAGCCGGGACAGGGGGCCGGTGGCTACACCTTC

v_gene: TRBV11-2
d_gene: -
j_gene: TRBJ1-1
abundance: many
CDR3aa: CASSFGPYAEAFF
CDR3nt: TGTGCCAGCAGCTTTGGACCCTATGCTGAAGCTTTCTTT

v_gene: TRBV2
d_gene: -
j_gene: TRBJ1-1
abundance: many
CDR3aa: CASSYRSMNTEAFF
CDR3nt: TGTGCCAGCAGTTACAGGAGCATGAACACTGAAGCTTTCTTT

v_gene: TRBV2
d_gene: -
j_gene: TRBJ2-1
abundance: many
CDR3aa: CASSEVGGPDNEQFF
CDR3nt: TGTGCCAGCAGTGAAGTCGGGGGGCCTGACAATGAGCAGTTCTTC

v_gene: TRBV6-1
d_gene: TRBD2
j_gene: TRBJ2-1
abundance: few
CDR3aa: CASSAPGTSGGSHEQFF
CDR3nt: TGTGCCAGCAGTGCCCCCGGTACTAGCGGGGGGTCCCATGAGCAGTTCTTC

v_gene: TRBV10-3
d_gene: TRBD2
j_gene: TRBJ2-3
abundance: -
CDR3aa: CAISEGARTSGDRGDTQYF
CDR3nt: TGTGCCATCAGTGAGGGGGCCCGGACTAGCGGGGACCGGGGAGATACGCAGTATTTT

v_gene: TRBV6-4
d_gene: TRBD2
j_gene: TRBJ2-3
abundance: many
CDR3aa: CATSSGGSTDTQYF
CDR3nt: TGTGCCACGTCTAGCGGGGGGAGCACAGATACGCAGTATTTT

v_gene: TRBV5-1
d_gene: TRBD1
j_gene: TRBJ1-4
abundance: many
CDR3aa: CASSFGRDSGEKLFF
CDR3nt: TGCGCCAGCAGCTTTGGCCGGGACAGTGGCGAAAAACTGTTTTTT

v_gene: TRBV6-1
d_gene: -
j_gene: TRBJ1-1
abundance: few
CDR3aa: CASTGNMNTEAFF
CDR3nt: TGTGCCAGCACAGGGAACATGAACACTGAAGCTTTCTTT

v_gene: TRBV11-3
d_gene: -
j_gene: TRBJ2-5
abundance: -
CDR3aa: CASSLGGGRMETQYF
CDR3nt: TGTGCCAGCAGCTTAGGGGGAGGCCGCATGGAGACCCAGTACTTC

v_gene: TRBV6-1
d_gene: -
j_gene: TRBJ2-3
abundance: many
CDR3aa: CASKDSVDTQYF
CDR3nt: TGTGCCAGCAAGGACAGCGTTGATACGCAGTATTTT

v_gene: TRBV7-9
d_gene: -
j_gene: TRBJ1-5
abundance: many
CDR3aa: CASSFSGFVQPQHF
CDR3nt: TGTGCCAGCAGCTTTTCGGGTTTTGTTCAGCCCCAGCATTTT

v_gene: TRBV19
d_gene: TRBD1
j_gene: TRBJ2-6
abundance: many
CDR3aa: CASSIRAGTGRFGANVLTF
CDR3nt: TGTGCCAGTAGTATCCGAGCCGGGACAGGGAGGTTTGGGGCCAACGTCCTGACTTTC

v_gene: TRBV20-1
d_gene: -
j_gene: TRBJ1-4
abundance: many
CDR3aa: CSARDLRQINEKLFF
CDR3nt: TGCAGTGCTAGAGATTTAAGGCAAATTAATGAAAAACTGTTTTTT

v_gene: TRBV7-6
d_gene: TRBD2
j_gene: TRBJ2-3
abundance: few
CDR3aa: CASSFFPSGTSGGFRTDAQYF
CDR3nt: TGTGCCAGCAGCTTCTTCCCCTCCGGGACTAGCGGGGGATTTCGCACAGATGCGCAGTATTTT

v_gene: TRBV5-5
d_gene: -
j_gene: TRBJ1-2
abundance: few
CDR3aa: CASSLETAVPYGYTF
CDR3nt: TGTGCCAGCAGCTTGGAGACGGCCGTCCCATATGGCTACACCTTC

v_gene: TRBV4-1
d_gene: -
j_gene: TRBJ1-5
abundance: many
CDR3aa: CASSPLEGSQPQHF
CDR3nt: TGCGCCAGCAGCCCCCTGGAGGGGAGTCAGCCCCAGCATTTT

v_gene: TRBV5-1
d_gene: TRBD1
j_gene: TRBJ1-4
abundance: -
CDR3aa: CASSSGQASEKLFF
CDR3nt: TGCGCCAGCAGCTCCGGACAGGCCTCGGAAAAACTGTTTTTT

v_gene: TRBV5-6
d_gene: -
j_gene: TRBJ1-4
abundance: many
CDR3aa: CASSFRAKGEKLFF
CDR3nt: TGTGCCAGCAGCTTTCGGGCTAAGGGTGAAAAACTGTTTTTT

v_gene: TRBV6-1
d_gene: TRBD1
j_gene: TRBJ1-5
abundance: medium-sized
CDR3aa: CASSGQGAVLTNQPQHF
CDR3nt: TGTGCCAGCAGTGGACAGGGAGCTGTCCTTACCAATCAGCCCCAGCATTTT

v_gene: TRBV4-2
d_gene: TRBD1
j_gene: TRBJ1-6
abundance: -
CDR3aa: CASRQKGQGRLGSPLHF
CDR3nt: TGTGCCAGCAGACAAAAAGGACAGGGGCGATTGGGATCACCCCTCCACTTT

v_gene: TRBV27
d_gene: -
j_gene: TRBJ1-1
abundance: many
CDR3aa: CASTTGPVTFF
CDR3nt: TGTGCCAGCACCACCGGACCTGTGACTTTCTTT

v_gene: TRBV2
d_gene: -
j_gene: TRBJ2-7
abundance: -
CDR3aa: CASIKTRDIYEQYF
CDR3nt: TGTGCCAGCATAAAAACCCGGGACATTTACGAGCAGTACTTC

v_gene: TRBV9
d_gene: -
j_gene: TRBJ2-2
abundance: few
CDR3aa: CASSFVVSSDTGELFF
CDR3nt: TGTGCCAGCAGCTTTGTGGTTAGCTCGGACACCGGGGAGCTGTTTTTT

v_gene: TRBV7-9
d_gene: -
j_gene: TRBJ2-7
abundance: -
CDR3aa: CASSLSTYEQYF
CDR3nt: TGTGCCAGCAGCTTATCCACCTACGAGCAGTACTTC

v_gene: TRBV19
d_gene: TRBD2
j_gene: TRBJ2-1
abundance: many
CDR3aa: CASSRRLAGNEQFF
CDR3nt: TGTGCCAGTAGTCGAAGACTAGCGGGCAATGAGCAGTTCTTC

v_gene: TRBV5-6
d_gene: TRBD2
j_gene: TRBJ2-7
abundance: many
CDR3aa: CASSPEAGAYEQYF
CDR3nt: TGTGCCAGCAGCCCTGAGGCGGGGGCCTACGAGCAGTACTTC

v_gene: TRBV4-1
d_gene: -
j_gene: TRBJ1-1
abundance: many
CDR3aa: CASSQQKFPGVNTEAFF
CDR3nt: TGCGCCAGCAGCCAACAGAAATTTCCGGGGGTGAACACTGAAGCTTTCTTT

v_gene: TRBV19
d_gene: TRBD1
j_gene: TRBJ1-6
abundance: few
CDR3aa: CASSGQPGQGSYNSPLHF
CDR3nt: TGTGCCAGTAGTGGGCAACCGGGACAGGGGTCCTATAATTCACCCCTCCACTTT

v_gene: TRBV5-1
d_gene: -
j_gene: TRBJ2-3
abundance: many
CDR3aa: CASSQRDSTDTQYF
CDR3nt: TGCGCCAGCAGCCAAAGGGACAGCACAGATACGCAGTATTTT

v_gene: TRBV5-1
d_gene: TRBD1
j_gene: TRBJ2-7
abundance: many
CDR3aa: CASSFGQERSYEQYF
CDR3nt: TGCGCCAGCAGCTTCGGACAGGAACGCTCCTACGAGCAGTACTTC

v_gene: TRBV20-1
d_gene: -
j_gene: TRBJ2-5
abundance: -
CDR3aa: CSARVSGTETQYF
CDR3nt: TGCAGTGCTAGAGTATCGGGGACAGAGACCCAGTACTTC

v_gene: TRBV6-2/TRBV6-3
d_gene: TRBD1
j_gene: TRBJ2-6
abundance: few
CDR3aa: CASRQRTGGETGANALTF
CDR3nt: TGTGCCAGCAGACAACGGACAGGGGGCGAAACTGGGGCCAACGCCCTGACTTTC

v_gene: TRBV19
d_gene: -
j_gene: TRBJ2-2
abundance: many
CDR3aa: CATMGTFKGTGELFF
CDR3nt: TGTGCCACTATGGGGACTTTCAAGGGCACCGGGGAGCTGTTTTTT

v_gene: TRBV4-1
d_gene: TRBD1
j_gene: TRBJ1-2
abundance: many
CDR3aa: CASSQVWQGAADHYGYTF
CDR3nt: TGCGCCAGCAGCCAAGTATGGCAGGGGGCAGCCGACCACTATGGCTACACCTTC

v_gene: TRBV12-3/TRBV12-4
d_gene: TRBD1
j_gene: TRBJ1-1
abundance: -
CDR3aa: CASSRDRGMNTEAFF
CDR3nt: TGTGCCAGCAGTCGGGACAGGGGGATGAACACTGAAGCTTTCTTT

v_gene: TRBV3-1
d_gene: TRBD2
j_gene: TRBJ2-6
abundance: many
CDR3aa: CASSQTSGGSGANVLTF
CDR3nt: TGTGCCAGCAGCCAGACTAGCGGGGGATCTGGGGCCAACGTCCTGACTTTC

v_gene: TRBV20-1
d_gene: -
j_gene: TRBJ2-5
abundance: -
CDR3aa: CSALQETQYF
CDR3nt: TGCAGTGCCCTCCAAGAGACCCAGTACTTC

v_gene: TRBV10-1
d_gene: -
j_gene: TRBJ1-1
abundance: few
CDR3aa: CASSGQGRFVNTEAFF
CDR3nt: TGCGCCAGCAGTGGTCAGGGCCGATTCGTGAACACTGAAGCTTTCTTT

v_gene: TRBV6-4
d_gene: -
j_gene: TRBJ2-2
abundance: many
CDR3aa: CASSDEVTGELFF
CDR3nt: TGTGCCAGCAGTGATGAGGTGACGGGGGAGCTGTTTTTT

v_gene: TRBV10-3
d_gene: TRBD1
j_gene: TRBJ1-6
abundance: few
CDR3aa: CAISRTGENSPLHF
CDR3nt: TGTGCCATCAGTAGGACAGGGGAGAATTCACCCCTCCACTTT

v_gene: TRBV5-1
d_gene: TRBD2
j_gene: TRBJ2-7
abundance: many
CDR3aa: CASSQTSGGAHEQYF
CDR3nt: TGCGCCAGCAGCCAGACTAGCGGGGGGGCCCACGAGCAGTACTTC

v_gene: TRBV11-2
d_gene: TRBD2
j_gene: TRBJ2-2
abundance: many
CDR3aa: CASSQTSGEQLFF
CDR3nt: TGTGCCAGCAGCCAGACTAGCGGGGAGCAACTGTTTTTT

v_gene: TRBV4-1
d_gene: TRBD2
j_gene: TRBJ2-3
abundance: few
CDR3aa: CASSQETGGYTDTQYF
CDR3nt: TGCGCCAGCAGCCAAGAAACGGGAGGTTACACAGATACGCAGTATTTT

v_gene: TRBV12-3/TRBV12-4
d_gene: TRBD1
j_gene: TRBJ2-7
abundance: many
CDR3aa: CASSLRVGQASLEQYF
CDR3nt: TGTGCCAGCAGTTTAAGGGTCGGACAGGCGTCTCTCGAGCAGTACTTC

v_gene: TRBV9
d_gene: -
j_gene: TRBJ2-7
abundance: many
CDR3aa: CASSSGQLSYEQYF
CDR3nt: TGTGCCAGCAGCTCCGGACAGCTCTCCTACGAGCAGTACTTC

v_gene: TRBV3-1
d_gene: -
j_gene: TRBJ1-2
abundance: many
CDR3aa: CASSTHARGNYGYTF
CDR3nt: TGTGCCAGCAGCACTCATGCGAGGGGGAACTATGGCTACACCTTC